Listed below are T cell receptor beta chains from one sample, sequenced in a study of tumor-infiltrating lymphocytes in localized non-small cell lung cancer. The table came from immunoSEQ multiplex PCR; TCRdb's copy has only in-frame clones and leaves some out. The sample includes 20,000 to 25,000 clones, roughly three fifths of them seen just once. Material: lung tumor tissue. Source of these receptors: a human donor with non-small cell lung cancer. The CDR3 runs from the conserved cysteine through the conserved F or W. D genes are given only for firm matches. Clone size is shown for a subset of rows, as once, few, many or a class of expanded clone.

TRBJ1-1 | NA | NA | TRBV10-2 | TGCGCCAGCAGTGGGTCCCGGGGCATTGAAGCTTTCTTT | CASSGSRGIEAFF
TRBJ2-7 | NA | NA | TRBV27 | TGTGCCACCCGCCGAGGAGCTCGGGTGCACCCCTACGAGCAGTACTTC | CATRRGARVHPYEQYF
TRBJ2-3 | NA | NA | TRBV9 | TGTGCCAGCAGCGTAGAAGTCGGGGCAGATACGCAGTATTTT | CASSVEVGADTQYF
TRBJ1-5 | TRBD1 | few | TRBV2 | TGTGCCAGCAGCCCCGGACAGGCTAATCAGCCCCAGCATTTT | CASSPGQANQPQHF
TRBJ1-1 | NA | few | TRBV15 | TGTGCCACCAGCAGCGTGACCCAAGCTTTCTTT | CATSSVTQAFF
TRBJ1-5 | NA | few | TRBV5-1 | TGCGCCAGCAGAGAGGAGGGCAACCAGCCCCAGCATTTT | CASREEGNQPQHF
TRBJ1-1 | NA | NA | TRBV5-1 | TGCGCCAGCAGCCCTTTCGGGCCGAACACTGAAGCTTTCTTT | CASSPFGPNTEAFF
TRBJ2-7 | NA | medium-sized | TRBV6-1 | TGTGCCACCTTAGGACAGTCAGTGTACGAGCAGTACTTC | CATLGQSVYEQYF
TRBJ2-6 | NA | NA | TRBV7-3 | TGTGCCAGCAGCTCATCCTCTAGGGCCAACGTCCTGACTTTC | CASSSSSRANVLTF
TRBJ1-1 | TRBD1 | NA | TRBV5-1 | TGCGCCAGCAGCTCCGGGACAGATTGGACTGAAGCTTTCTTT | CASSSGTDWTEAFF
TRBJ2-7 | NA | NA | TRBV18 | TGTGCCAGCTCACCAGGGGGTTACCACGAGCAGTACTTC | CASSPGGYHEQYF
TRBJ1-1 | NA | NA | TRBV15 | TGTGCCACCAGCAGAGTCGGTAAGGGGCGGACTGAAGCTTTCTTT | CATSRVGKGRTEAFF
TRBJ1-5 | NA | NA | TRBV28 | TGTGCCAGCAGTTTAAATAATCAGCCCCAGCATTTT | CASSLNNQPQHF
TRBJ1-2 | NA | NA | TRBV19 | TGTGCCAGTAGTATGAGTAACTATGGCTACACCTTC | CASSMSNYGYTF
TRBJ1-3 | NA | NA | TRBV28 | TGTGCCAGCAGTTTGGCAGGGTTAGGAAACACCATATATTTT | CASSLAGLGNTIYF